A single sample is the source of the 17 T cell receptor beta chains below, sequenced in a study of cytomegalovirus exposure and HLA in healthy donors (dated by TCRdb to 2016 to 2017). Libraries were constructed by the immunoSEQ multiplex PCR assay. A mixture of 60 forward primers for TCR Vbeta segments and 13 reverse primers for TCR Jbeta segments was used in the multiplex PCR. The immuneACCESS repertoire file appears here via TCRdb, limited to in-frame rearrangements. These files lack a portion of the clones; in checked studies, under half of the deficit traces to unresolved V genes, and the cause of the others is not known. Here the sample has about 100,000 clones; 65% to 80% occur a single time. In total, the top ten clones hold over 9.5% of the sample. Sequencing used PBMCs. These receptors came from a man in his fifties or sixties in good health and CMV-seronegative.

V usage is TRBV7-9 and J usage is TRBJ1-2, with 7 bases matching TRBD1. V was pared by 3 bases and J by 6 bases, with 7 bases of the junction left unmatched. In germline, CDR1 is SEHNR, CDR2 FQNEAQ (reference sequence). The length of the CDR3 is 14 residues. The CDR3 loop reads CASSLASGGDGYTF. The CDR3 DNA is TGTGCCAGCAGCTTGGCGTCAGGGGGTGATGGCTACACCTTC.

The chain carries TRBV10-3 and TRBJ2-7; possibly TRBD2 for D (5 bases). This CDR3 has 15 amino acids. The V end lost 0 bases, the J end lost 5 bases, and 14 bases lay between the germline ends. CDR1 is ENHRY, CDR2 SYGVKD, per germline. CDR3 sequence (DNA): TGTGCCATCAGTGAGTCCCTCGGGAACAAGAACGAGCAGTACTTC. It codes for CAISESLGNKNEQYF.

The CDR3, as DNA: TGCGCCAGCGGGAGGGGGACACGGGAAGAGGACGAGCAGTACTTC. Amino acids: CASGRGTREEDEQYF. The chain has TRBV5-1 and TRBJ2-7; D perhaps matches TRBD2 (7 bases). This CDR3 is built from 15 residues. CDR1 and CDR2 (germline): SGHRS, YFSETQ. The ends were cut back, 7 bases at V and 5 bases at J, with 22 bases in the middle.

The V and J genes are TRBV5-4 and TRBJ2-4; the match to TRBD2 covers 14 bases. Germline CDR1 and CDR2: SGHNT and YYREEE (reference sequence). The V segment lost 4 bases and the J segment 6 bases; nucleotides outside the gene matches: 6. CDR3 length: 16 amino acids. This CDR3 is CASSDRLAGGGNIQYF. The CDR3 region has the DNA TGTGCCAGCAGCGACAGACTAGCGGGAGGGGGAAACATTCAGTACTTC.

The chain couples TRBV19 to TRBJ2-2, with a possible D match to TRBD1 (6 bases). CDR1 and CDR2 from the germline V gene are LNHDA and SQIVND (reference sequence). V was pared by 6 bases and J by 5 bases, with 10 bases between. The CDR3 totals 13 residues. The CDR3 loop reads CASRTRGTGELFF. In DNA form, the CDR3 reads TGTGCCAGTAGGACCAGGGGTACCGGGGAGCTGTTTTTT.

The CDR3 DNA reads as TGTGCCAGCAGTCGCCGACTAGCGGACCTCAATGAGCAGTTCTTC. It specifies CASSRRLADLNEQFF. The chain is built from TRBV6-5 and TRBJ2-1, with 9 bases fitting TRBD2. This CDR3 is built from 15 residues. J was trimmed by 6 bases and V by 5 bases; bases with no gene match: 8. CDR1 is MNHEY and CDR2 is SVGAGI in the germline V gene.

This clone was found once. The chain carries TRBV25-1 and TRBJ2-3; possible D gene TRBD2, 5 bases. The CDR3 is made up of 14 amino acids. Trimming shortened V by 8 bases and J by 3 bases, and 15 bases separated the two germline ends. In germline, CDR1 is MGHDK, CDR2 SYGVNS. CDR3 protein: CASGSASPTDTQYF. The CDR3 DNA sequence: TGTGCCAGCGGAAGTGCTAGCCCTACAGATACGCAGTATTTT.

This chain uses TRBV6-6 with TRBJ2-3, with TRBD2 identical over 8 bases. V gave up 0 bases and J gave up 5 bases; unmatched junction bases: 4. Looked up from germline, CDR1 is MNHNY and CDR2 is SVGAGI (reference sequence). This CDR3 has 15 residues. CDR3 amino acids: CASSYSTGGVDTQYF. CDR3 nucleotides: TGTGCCAGCAGTTACTCGACGGGGGGGGTAGATACGCAGTATTTT.

This clone was observed a handful of times. The chain combines TRBV18 with TRBJ1-1; 8 bases agree with TRBD1. The V and J ends lost 5 bases and 5 bases, in that order; junction bases with no gene match: 7. The V gene's germline CDR1 is KGHSH and CDR2 LQKENI. The CDR3 consists of 14 residues. The CDR3 sequence: CASSEGQGGTEAFF. In DNA, the CDR3 is TGTGCCAGCTCAGAAGGACAGGGCGGAACTGAAGCTTTCTTT.

V gene TRBV28 combines with J gene TRBJ2-5; the D gene is possibly TRBD1 (6 bases). The length of the CDR3 is 13 residues. Germline V gives CDR1 MDHEN, CDR2 SYDVKM. Trimming stripped 7 bases from V and 5 bases from J, with 14 bases between. The DNA of the CDR3 is TGTGCCAGCAAGGACAGCCTGCGTGAGACCCAGTACTTC. Its protein is CASKDSLRETQYF.

The chain carries TRBV27 and TRBJ2-2; possibly TRBD2 for D (6 bases). The germline gives CDR1 MNHEY, CDR2 SMNVEV (reference sequence). There are 16 residues in the CDR3. V was cut by 7 bases and J by 4 bases, with 19 bases left in between. The CDR3 loop reads CASTPFGGRSTGELFF. As DNA, the CDR3 is TGTGCCAGCACCCCCTTCGGAGGGAGGAGCACCGGGGAGCTGTTTTTT.

The chain employs TRBV4-1 and TRBJ1-1; 7 nucleotides line up with TRBD1. V trimming: 4 bases; J trimming: 5 bases; junction bases outside the gene matches: 7. The CDR3 sequence is 14 residues long. In germline, CDR1 is MGHRA, CDR2 YSYEKL. The chain's CDR3 is CASSREKQGTEAFF. Here the CDR3 DNA reads TGCGCCAGCAGCCGAGAGAAACAGGGGACTGAAGCTTTCTTT.

This clone showed up just a few times. The CDR3 DNA is TGTGCCAGCAGTTACACCTGGGCCGTCTCTGGAAACACCATATATTTT. Amino acid sequence: CASSYTWAVSGNTIYF. The rearrangement uses TRBV6-5 and TRBJ1-3, with D unclear. The CDR3 has 16 amino acids. Germline V lookup: CDR1 MNHEY, CDR2 SVGAGI. Trimming stripped 2 bases from V and 0 bases from J, with 11 bases between.

The CDR3 DNA reads TGTGCCAGCAGTGATCCAGGAAGCTACGAGCAGTACTTC. This translates into CASSDPGSYEQYF. The chain recombines TRBV6-1 with TRBJ2-5; D ambiguous. The J call is in doubt because the DNA end fits TRBJ2-7 better. Germline CDR1 MNHNS, CDR2 SASEGT. CDR3 length equals 13 residues.

The CDR3 nucleotides are TGTGCCAGCAGTGAACGGGGAGGACGCCTCAATTCACCCCTCCACTTT. This sequence encodes CASSERGGRLNSPLHF. The rearrangement joins TRBV25-1 to TRBJ1-6; D remains ambiguous. Between the trimmed V and J ends, which lost 2 bases and 7 bases, there was a span of 15 bases. The CDR3 contains 16 residues. Germline values: CDR1 MGHDK, CDR2 SYGVNS.

The chain couples TRBV19 to TRBJ2-3, with 10 nucleotides matching TRBD1. Germline values: CDR1 LNHDA, CDR2 SQIVND (reference sequence). This CDR3 comprises 15 residues. The J segment lost 7 bases and the V segment lost 5 bases, leaving 9 bases of the junction unmatched. CDR3 sequence: CASSLGTGEGNTQYF. The DNA for the CDR3 is TGTGCCAGTAGTTTAGGGACAGGGGAAGGAAATACGCAGTATTTT.

The V gene is TRBV7-6, the J gene TRBJ2-2; TRBD2 is a possible D gene (5 bases). V was clipped by 1 base and J by 2 bases, with 14 bases between them. CDR3 length: 17 amino acids. Germline lookup yields CDR1 SGHVS and CDR2 FNYEAQ. DNA of the CDR3: TGTGCCAGCAGCTTAGTTAGGGCGGGTCCTAACACCGGGGAGCTGTTTTTT. It encodes CASSLVRAGPNTGELFF. Full variable domain (outside the CDR3, taken from reference TRBV7-6 and TRBJ2-2): GAGVSQSPRYKVTKRGQDVALRCDPISGHVSLYWYRQALGQGPEFLTYFNYEAQQDKSGLPNDRFSAERPEGSISTLTIQRTEQRDSAMYRCASSLVRAGPNTGELFFGEGSRLTVL.